The 31 T cell receptor beta chains listed next were all sequenced from one sample in a study of T cells in Graves' hyperthyroidism and ophthalmopathy. Amplification of TCR beta CDR3 regions used RNA as the template. The HTBI primer set was used in a first-round RT-PCR of the TCR CDR3. One entry per CDR3 protein, called by TCRdb with MiXCR from the multiplex PCR reads. The repertoire holds approximately 620,000 distinct CDR3 sequences, with 14% as singletons. The source material was blood. The receptors come from a woman in her 30s with Graves' hyperthyroidism that later progressed to Graves' ophthalmopathy.

This clonotype was observed a handful of times. A read error may account for a junction end that differs from germline. CDR3 protein: CASSPFMATSGNYNGQFF. Here the CDR3 DNA reads TGTGCCAGCTCACCTTTCATGGCGACTAGCGGGAATTACAATGGGCAGTTCTTC. The chain combines TRBV18 with TRBJ2-1, with 11 bases identical to TRBD2. The CDR3 runs 18 residues. Germline V gives CDR1 KGHSH, CDR2 LQKENI.

There are a few counts of this clonotype. V usage is TRBV27 and J usage is TRBJ1-2; no clear D. This CDR3 is built from 15 residues. Trimming shortened V by 2 bases and J by 2 bases, and 12 bases separated the two germline ends. Germline V gene lookup returns CDR1 MNHEY and CDR2 SMNVEV (reference sequence). This chain's CDR3 is CASSLKPDGNYGYTF. CDR3 sequence (DNA): TGTGCCAGCAGTTTAAAGCCCGACGGGAACTATGGCTACACCTTC.

The chain couples TRBV6-5 to TRBJ1-2; 10 bases agree with TRBD1. Germline CDR1 is MNHEY and CDR2 is SVGAGI. The V and J ends lost 1 base and 6 bases, in that order; junction bases with no gene match: 11. The CDR3 contains 17 residues. This CDR3 is CASSYWRQGARGDGYTF. CDR3 nucleotides: TGTGCCAGCAGTTACTGGAGACAGGGGGCAAGGGGGGATGGCTACACCTTC.

This clonotype was found a few times. This chain uses TRBV4-2 with TRBJ2-1; 8 bases match TRBD2. This CDR3 comprises 16 residues. Germline V gene lookup returns CDR1 LGHNA and CDR2 YNFKEQ. J was trimmed by 3 bases and V by 0 bases; bases with no gene match: 4. This chain's CDR3 is CASSQDGAGGYNEQFF. For the CDR3, the DNA is TGTGCCAGCAGCCAAGACGGTGCGGGAGGCTACAATGAGCAGTTCTTC.

The sample holds a few counts of this clonotype. The rearrangement joins TRBV29-1 to TRBJ1-2; 7 positions agree with TRBD1. CDR3 length: 13 residues. V was clipped by 5 bases and J by 8 bases; unmatched bases: 11. The germline V gene has CDR1 SQVTM and CDR2 ANQGSEA. The CDR3 loop is CSVRTGDLRGYTF. DNA for the CDR3: TGCAGCGTTCGGACAGGCGACCTCCGGGGCTACACCTTC. Full variable domain (rest looked up from reference TRBV29-1 and TRBJ1-2): SAVISQKPSRDICQRGTSLTIQCQVDSQVTMMFWYRQQPGQSLTLIATANQGSEATYESGFVIDKFPISRPNLTFSTLTVSNMSPEDSSIYLCSVRTGDLRGYTFGSGTRLTVV.

This clonotype was detected many times. The rearrangement uses TRBV2 and TRBJ2-7, with TRBD1 as a possible D gene (5 bases). V lost 6 bases, J lost 2 bases, and 20 bases lay in between. Germline V lookup: CDR1 SNHLY, CDR2 FYNNEI. The CDR3 contains 16 residues. This chain's CDR3 is CASREAAGLSTYEQYF. CDR3 coding DNA: TGTGCCAGCAGAGAGGCTGCAGGGCTCTCGACCTACGAGCAGTACTTC. Filled out from reference TRBV2 and TRBJ2-7, the complete variable domain reads EPEVTQTPSHQVTQMGQEVILRCVPISNHLYFYWYRQILGQKVEFLVSFYNNEISEKSEIFDDQFSVERPDGSNFTLKIRSTKLEDSAMYFCASREAAGLSTYEQYFGPGTRLTVT.

Many counts were recorded for this clonotype. V and J are TRBV30 and TRBJ2-7; tentatively, D is TRBD1 (6 bases). This CDR3 has 14 residues. The V end was cut by 0 bases, the J end by 6 bases, with 15 bases between. Looked up from germline, CDR1 is GTSNPN and CDR2 is SVGIG (reference sequence). The chain's CDR3 is CAWSVGRGISEQYF. The CDR3 DNA sequence: TGTGCCTGGAGTGTGGGTAGGGGGATCTCCGAGCAGTACTTC.

There are many counts of this clonotype. The chain has TRBV6-1 and TRBJ1-1; D is uncertain. The CDR3 has 13 residues. The germline gives CDR1 MNHNS, CDR2 SASEGT. Trimming pared 3 bases from V and 1 base from J, leaving 6 bases between. The chain's CDR3 is CASSEATNTEAFF. DNA for the CDR3: TGTGCCAGCAGTGAGGCAACGAACACTGAAGCTTTCTTT.

V gene TRBV5-1 combines with J gene TRBJ2-3; no reliable D call. Trimming took 4 bases from V and 0 from J, leaving 18 bases between them. This CDR3 has 17 residues. Per germline, CDR1 SGHRS and CDR2 YFSETQ. The CDR3 region is CASSGWKTVSSTDTQYF. CDR3 nucleotide sequence: TGCGCCAGCAGCGGTTGGAAAACGGTCTCTAGCACAGATACGCAGTATTTT. The full variable domain, with the rest looked up from reference TRBV5-1 and TRBJ2-3, is KAGVTQTPRYLIKTRGQQVTLSCSPISGHRSVSWYQQTPGQGLQFLFEYFSETQRNKGNFPGRFSGRQFSNSRSEMNVSTLELGDSALYLCASSGWKTVSSTDTQYFGPGTRLTVL.

The sample holds a few counts of this clonotype. The chain is built from TRBV6-1 and TRBJ2-1, with D possibly matching TRBD2 (6 bases). Trimming shortened V by 2 bases and J by 7 bases, and 12 bases separated the two germline ends. Germline V CDR1 and CDR2: MNHNS, SASEGT. The CDR3 totals 14 residues. CDR3 DNA sequence: TGTGCCAGCAGTGAATGGGAGGTCCAGAATGAGCAGTTCTTC. This encodes CASSEWEVQNEQFF.

This clonotype showed up just a few times. The V and J genes are TRBV6-1 and TRBJ1-1; D not resolved. Trimming left V 5 bases short and J 7 bases short, with 8 bases between. Per germline, CDR1 MNHNS and CDR2 SASEGT. The CDR3 runs to 11 residues. CDR3 sequence: CASSYLGEAFF. The CDR3 DNA follows: TGTGCCAGCAGTTATTTGGGTGAAGCTTTCTTT.

In its sample, this clonotype was seen many times. The chain joins TRBV12-3 or TRBV12-4 to TRBJ1-2; TRBD1 is a possible D gene (6 bases). V gave up 6 bases and J gave up 0 bases, with 14 bases separating them. The CDR3 runs 15 residues. The CDR3 reads CASSPDRPPNYGYTF. The CDR3 DNA is TGTGCCAGCAGCCCGGACAGACCACCTAACTATGGCTACACCTTC.

This clonotype was detected many times. This chain uses TRBV13 with TRBJ1-4; 11 bases align to TRBD1. Per the germline V gene, CDR1 is PRHDT and CDR2 is FYEKMQ (reference sequence). The CDR3 totals 16 residues. Unmatched junction bases numbered 4, after V lost 0 bases and J lost 7 bases. The DNA of the CDR3 is TGTGCCAGCAGCTTAGGACGGGACAGGGGGGTTGAAAAACTGTTTTTT. Protein: CASSLGRDRGVEKLFF.

This clonotype was recorded many times. This chain connects TRBV2 to TRBJ1-5; possibly TRBD1 for D (6 bases). The germline V and J ends were trimmed by 3 bases and 6 bases, with 15 bases remaining between them. This CDR3 contains 15 residues. Germline values: CDR1 SNHLY, CDR2 FYNNEI. CDR3 sequence: CASSEPGGVGQPQHF. For the CDR3, the DNA is TGTGCCAGCAGTGAGCCCGGGGGCGTGGGTCAGCCCCAGCATTTT.

The table lists this clonotype with many counts. The chain uses TRBV11-2 and TRBJ2-7, with 7 bases matching TRBD2. The CDR3 has 14 amino acids. V lost 4 bases, J lost 0 bases, and 3 bases stayed unmatched. Looked up from germline, CDR1 is SGHAT and CDR2 is FQNNGV. The CDR3 sequence: CASSSRTSSYEQYF. The CDR3 bases are TGTGCCAGCAGCTCCCGGACTAGCTCCTACGAGCAGTACTTC.

This clonotype was found a few times. CDR3 region: CASSDQRPGQPSNQPQHF. In nucleotides, the CDR3 is TGTGCCAGCAGTGACCAGAGGCCGGGACAGCCTAGCAATCAGCCCCAGCATTTT. The gene calls are TRBV6-1 and TRBJ1-5, with 7 bases identical to TRBD1. CDR1 and CDR2 from the germline V gene are MNHNS and SASEGT. J gave up 0 bases and V 3 bases, and 11 bases lay outside the gene matches. This CDR3 has 18 amino acids.

This clonotype has only a few counts. The chain joins TRBV10-3 to TRBJ1-1; D is possibly TRBD1 (6 bases). V lost 1 base to trimming and J lost 5 bases, with 11 bases between them. The CDR3 sequence is 14 residues long. Per the germline V gene, CDR1 is ENHRY and CDR2 is SYGVKD. CDR3 sequence reads: CAISELGGETEAFF. CDR3 coding DNA: TGTGCCATCAGTGAGTTGGGGGGCGAAACTGAAGCTTTCTTT.

This clonotype was detected only once. With a much larger clone just one base away, this may be a read error. V usage is TRBV30 and J usage is TRBJ2-3; D gene unclear. The CDR3 covers 15 residues. V was trimmed by 5 bases and J by 7 bases, leaving 22 bases between them. CDR1 is GTSNPN, CDR2 SVGIG, per germline (reference sequence). Here the CDR3 reads CAWDTVEAKGNTQYF. The CDR3 DNA reads TGTGCCTGGGATACAGTGGAAGCAAAGGGAAATACGCAGTATTTT.

This clonotype has at least ten counts. The chain employs TRBV3-1 and TRBJ1-4, with D uncertain. The CDR3 is 12 amino acids. The germline V gene has CDR1 LGHDT and CDR2 YNNKEL (reference sequence). The V and J ends lost 1 base and 12 bases respectively, with 9 bases between them. The CDR3 nucleotides are TGTGCCAGCAGCCAAGGAGATCGGGAACTGTTTTTT. Its translation is CASSQGDRELFF.

This clonotype was seen at least ten times. The chain carries TRBV6-5 and TRBJ1-2, with 8 bases lining up with TRBD1. The CDR3 contains 14 residues. The V and J ends lost 4 bases and 8 bases, in that order; junction bases with no gene match: 9. Germline V gene sequence: CDR1 MNHEY, CDR2 SVGAGI. CDR3 amino acids: CASSLFDRGGGYTF. CDR3 in DNA: TGTGCCAGCAGTTTGTTTGACAGGGGTGGAGGCTACACCTTC.

The chain uses TRBV30 and TRBJ2-7, with 9 nucleotides matching TRBD2. Germline V gene data show CDR1 as GTSNPN and CDR2 as SVGIG (reference sequence). With V trimmed by 8 bases and J by 2 bases, 7 bases remained unmatched. The CDR3 has 13 residues. CDR3 sequence (DNA): TGTGCCCGTACTAGCGGGTATCCCTACGAGCAGTACTTC. It codes for CARTSGYPYEQYF.

There are many counts of this clonotype. The chain carries TRBV5-5 and TRBJ2-5, with D unresolved. Germline-derived CDR1 and CDR2 are SGHKS and YYEKEE (reference sequence). Trimming shortened V by 1 base and J by 0 bases, and 4 bases separated the two germline ends. The CDR3 loop spans 13 amino acids. CDR3: CASSLWHQETQYF. The CDR3 DNA follows: TGTGCCAGCAGCTTGTGGCACCAAGAGACCCAGTACTTC. Full variable domain (missing parts from reference TRBV5-5 and TRBJ2-5): DAGVTQSPTHLIKTRGQQVTLRCSPISGHKSVSWYQQVLGQGPQFIFQYYEKEERGRGNFPDRFSARQFPNYSSELNVNALLLGDSALYLCASSLWHQETQYFGPGTRLLVL.

Ten or more counts support this clonotype. The chain uses TRBV5-8 and TRBJ1-2, with 7 bases lining up with TRBD1. The V and J ends lost 3 bases and 3 bases, in that order; junction bases with no gene match: 5. CDR1 and CDR2 (germline): SGHTS, YDEGEE. This CDR3 spans 14 amino acids. The CDR3 protein is CASSYDRVYYGYTF. CDR3 in DNA: TGTGCCAGCAGCTACGACAGGGTCTACTATGGCTACACCTTC.

Many counts were recorded for this clonotype. The chain has TRBV27 and TRBJ1-2; D not resolved. Germline-derived CDR1 and CDR2 are MNHEY and SMNVEV (reference sequence). This CDR3 has 14 residues. V lost 6 bases, J lost 7 bases, and 18 bases lay in between. The CDR3 region has the DNA TGTGCCAGCAGCCCCCACCCCAGTACACGTGGCTACACCTTC. It codes for CASSPHPSTRGYTF.

The chain uses TRBV7-6 and TRBJ2-1, with D hard to call. V shed 1 base and J shed 8 bases, with 6 bases lying between them. The germline CDR1 and CDR2 sequences are SGHVS and FNYEAQ. The CDR3 runs to 12 residues. The CDR3 sequence: CASSLVPHEQFF. The DNA for the CDR3 is TGTGCCAGCAGCTTAGTCCCCCATGAGCAGTTCTTC.

This clonotype appeared many times. This chain uses TRBV25-1 with TRBJ1-2; 9 bases align to TRBD1. J lost 7 bases, V lost 3 bases, and 9 bases had no gene match. The length of the CDR3 is 15 residues. Germline V gene lookup returns CDR1 MGHDK and CDR2 SYGVNS. Here the CDR3 reads CASSEPGTGKVGYTF. The CDR3 DNA reads as TGTGCCAGCAGTGAGCCCGGGACAGGGAAGGTTGGCTACACCTTC.

This clonotype was seen repeatedly, ten times or more. The genes are TRBV28 and TRBJ2-3, with D possibly matching TRBD2 (5 bases). This CDR3 is 12 amino acids long. The germline V gene encodes CDR1 MDHEN and CDR2 SYDVKM. Trimming removed 3 bases from V and 7 bases from J, with 8 bases in between. The CDR3 reads CASSFGSNTQYF. In DNA form, the CDR3 reads TGTGCCAGCAGTTTTGGGAGTAATACGCAGTATTTT.

The chain has TRBV7-8 and TRBJ1-4, with TRBD1 matching 10 bases. CDR3 length equals 17 residues. V lost 3 bases, J lost 15 bases, and 19 bases stayed unmatched. Germline CDR1 reads SGHVS; CDR2 reads FQNEAQ. CDR3 protein: CASSFGQGGDQSLGVFF. In DNA, the CDR3 is TGTGCCAGCAGCTTTGGACAGGGGGGAGACCAATCGCTAGGGGTGTTTTTT.

This clonotype was observed at least ten times. The CDR3 protein is CASSLEGRGSQPQHF. For the CDR3, the DNA is TGCGCCAGCAGCTTGGAAGGCAGGGGAAGTCAGCCCCAGCATTTT. V usage is TRBV5-1 and J usage is TRBJ1-5, with a weak D call TRBD1 (6 bases). CDR3 length: 15 amino acids. V was shortened by 0 bases and J by 6 bases, with 13 bases between the two germline ends. Germline loops: CDR1 SGHRS, CDR2 YFSETQ.

This clonotype was counted at least ten times. The chain carries TRBV6-5 and TRBJ2-7; D possibly corresponds to TRBD2 (6 bases). This CDR3 is 15 amino acids long. CDR1 and CDR2 from the germline V gene are MNHEY and SVGAGI. Trimming took 0 bases from V and 3 from J, leaving 12 bases between them. The CDR3 protein is CASSYSVEGGYEQYF. CDR3 nucleotide sequence: TGTGCCAGCAGTTACTCGGTGGAGGGAGGCTACGAGCAGTACTTC.

This rearrangement joins TRBV20-1 to TRBJ1-3, with D hard to call. V lost 3 bases to trimming and J lost 0 bases, with 12 bases between them. Germline lookup yields CDR1 DFQATT and CDR2 SNEGSKA (reference sequence). This CDR3 spans 15 amino acids. The CDR3 sequence: CSARPDGLSGNTIYF. The CDR3 nucleotides read TGCAGTGCTAGGCCGGACGGGCTCTCTGGAAACACCATATATTTT.